This T cell receptor (beta chain) was recovered during a study of blood T cell repertoires in COVID-19. Assay: immunoSEQ multiplex PCR; the TCRdb copy retains only in-frame clones and omits some. Among more than 95,000 clones, over 75% were seen once, and the ten largest hold 12%. CDR1 and CDR2 from the germline V gene are SGHAT and FQNNGV. Between the trimmed V and J ends, which lost 3 bases and 3 bases, there was a span of 14 bases. The CDR3 has 15 amino acids. The genes are TRBV11-2 and TRBJ1-2; TRBD1 is a possible D gene (6 bases). The clonotype was recovered from a man aged 55 to 69 with acute or convalescent COVID-19. Material: peripheral blood. The DNA of the CDR3 is TGTGCCAGCAGCTTGGGGCAGGGGCCCGACTATGGCTACACCTTC. Its translation: CASSLGQGPDYGYTF.